The sequence of this TCR beta chain was determined in a study of T cell responses to AZD1222 COVID-19 vaccine. Sequencing was performed with immunoSEQ multiplex PCR; in TCRdb, only in-frame clones are kept and a portion is missing. The table has more than 100,000 clones, over 75% seen once. CDR3 length: 14 residues. Trimming left V 4 bases short and J 0 bases short, with 7 bases between. CDR1 LGHDT and CDR2 YNNKEL come from the germline V gene (reference sequence). The source was peripheral blood, collected on day 0 of AZD1222 vaccination. This receptor was taken from an adult in good health. This sequence joins TRBV3-1 (or the pseudogene TRBV3-2) and TRBJ1-5, with D perhaps matching TRBD1 (6 bases). CDR3 in amino acids: CASSRTASNQPQHF. The CDR3 DNA follows: TGTGCCAGCAGCCGGACAGCTAGCAATCAGCCCCAGCATTTT.